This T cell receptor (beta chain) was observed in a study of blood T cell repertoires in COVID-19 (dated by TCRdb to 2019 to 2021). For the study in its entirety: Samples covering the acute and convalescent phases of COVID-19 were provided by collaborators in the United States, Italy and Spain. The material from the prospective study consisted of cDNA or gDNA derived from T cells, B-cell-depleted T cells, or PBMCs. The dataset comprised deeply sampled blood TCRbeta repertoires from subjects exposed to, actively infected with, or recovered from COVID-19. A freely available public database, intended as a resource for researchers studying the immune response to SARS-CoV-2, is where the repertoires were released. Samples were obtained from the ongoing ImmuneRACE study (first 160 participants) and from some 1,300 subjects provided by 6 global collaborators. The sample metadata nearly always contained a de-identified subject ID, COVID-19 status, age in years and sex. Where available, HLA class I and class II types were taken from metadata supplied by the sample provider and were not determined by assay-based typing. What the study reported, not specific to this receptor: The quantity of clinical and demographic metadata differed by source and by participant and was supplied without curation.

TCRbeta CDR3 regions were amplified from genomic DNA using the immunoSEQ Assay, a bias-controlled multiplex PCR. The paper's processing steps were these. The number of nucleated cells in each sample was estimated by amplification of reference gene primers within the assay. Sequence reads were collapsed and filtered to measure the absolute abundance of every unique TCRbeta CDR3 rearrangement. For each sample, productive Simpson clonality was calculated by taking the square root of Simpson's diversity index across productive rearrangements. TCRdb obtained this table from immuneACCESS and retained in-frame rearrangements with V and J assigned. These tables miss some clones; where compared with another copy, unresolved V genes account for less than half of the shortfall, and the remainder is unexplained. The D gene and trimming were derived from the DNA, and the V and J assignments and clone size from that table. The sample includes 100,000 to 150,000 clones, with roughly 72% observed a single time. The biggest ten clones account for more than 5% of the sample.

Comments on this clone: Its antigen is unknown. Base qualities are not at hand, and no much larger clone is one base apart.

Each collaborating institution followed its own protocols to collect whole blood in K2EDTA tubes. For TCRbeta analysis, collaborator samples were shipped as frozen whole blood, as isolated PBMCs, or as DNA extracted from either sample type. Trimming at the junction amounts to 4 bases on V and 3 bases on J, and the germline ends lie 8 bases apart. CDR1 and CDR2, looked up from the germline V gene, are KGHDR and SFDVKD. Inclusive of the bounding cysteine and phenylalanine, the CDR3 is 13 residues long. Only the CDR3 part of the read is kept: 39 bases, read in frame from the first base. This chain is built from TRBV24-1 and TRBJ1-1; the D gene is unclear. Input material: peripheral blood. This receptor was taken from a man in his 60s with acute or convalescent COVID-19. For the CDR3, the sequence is CATSEGRDTEAFF. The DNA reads TGTGCCACCAGTGAAGGGCGGGACACTGAAGCTTTCTTT.